These 11 T cell receptor beta chains share one sample of origin, sequenced in a study of read filtering for tumor transcriptome and immune sequencing. Molecular barcoded adaptors covering alpha/delta and beta/gamma chains were used on approximately 440 ng RNA. TCRdb reprocessed the reads via MiXCR and lists one record per CDR3 protein. The sample holds around 38,000 distinct CDR3 sequences, approximately 15% seen once. The sequenced material came from a population of CD138-negative cells sorted from bone marrow. The receptors come from a donor at least 40 years old with multiple myeloma.

This clonotype was seen many times. The chain carries TRBV5-1 and TRBJ1-1, with 8 bases lining up with TRBD1. Germline assignment: CDR1 SGHRS and CDR2 YFSETQ. The CDR3 spans 15 residues. V was pared by 1 base and J by 5 bases, with 7 bases of the junction left unmatched. The CDR3 nucleotides are TGCGCCAGCAGCTTGATGACAGGGGACCGGACTGAAGCTTTCTTT. It encodes CASSLMTGDRTEAFF.

This clonotype was seen ten or more times. The chain couples TRBV2 to TRBJ2-7; unclear D gene. This CDR3 is built from 12 residues. The V end was cut by 6 bases, the J end by 3 bases, with 9 bases between. Germline-derived CDR1 and CDR2 are SNHLY and FYNNEI. The CDR3 loop reads CASRDRNYEQYF. The CDR3, as DNA: TGTGCCAGCAGGGATAGGAACTACGAGCAGTACTTC.

This clonotype was observed many times. This chain uses TRBV6-1 with TRBJ1-5, with a weak D call TRBD1 (5 bases). This CDR3 is built from 18 residues. Germline V gives CDR1 MNHNS, CDR2 SASEGT. Deletions cut 6 bases from V and 0 bases from J, with 21 bases between. The DNA of the CDR3 is TGTGCCAGCAGGGCCCTCGAGGGCGGGACGGCTAGCAATCAGCCCCAGCATTTT. It encodes CASRALEGGTASNQPQHF.

This clonotype was seen ten or more times. The gene calls are TRBV6-2 or TRBV6-3 and TRBJ2-2; 13 nucleotides match TRBD2. CDR1 is MNHEY, CDR2 SVGEGT, per germline. This CDR3 has 17 residues. The trim removed 5 bases at V and 7 bases at J, leaving 10 bases unmatched. The CDR3 region is CASSLPQLAGGYGELFF. The CDR3 region has the DNA TGTGCCAGCAGTCTTCCCCAACTAGCGGGAGGGTACGGGGAGCTGTTTTTT.

This clonotype was picked up a small number of times. Its ends do not fully match the called genes, so a read error is possible. The rearrangement links TRBV7-9 to TRBJ2-6; TRBD2 might be the D (6 bases). Germline V lookup: CDR1 SEHNR, CDR2 FQNEAQ (reference sequence). CDR3 length: 15 amino acids. Here the CDR3 DNA reads TGTGCCGGCAGCTTAGGCGGGACTGGGGCCAACGTCCTGACTTTC. It translates to CAGSLGGTGANVLTF. Combining the CDR3 with reference TRBV7-9 and TRBJ2-6 gives the whole variable domain DTGVSQNPRHKITKRGQNVTFRCDPISEHNRLYWYRQTLGQGPEFLTYFQNEAQLEKSRLLSDRFSAERPKGSFSTLEIQRTEQGDSAMYLCAGSLGGTGANVLTFGAGSRLTVL.

This clonotype was seen many times. The chain recombines TRBV24-1 with TRBJ2-2, with D perhaps matching TRBD1 or TRBD2 (5 bases each). The length of the CDR3 is 19 residues. The germline V and J ends were trimmed by 4 bases and 5 bases, with 25 bases remaining between them. CDR1 and CDR2 (germline): KGHDR, SFDVKD. The CDR3 protein is CATSDTFEMQGEGTGELFF. The CDR3 DNA follows: TGTGCCACCAGTGACACATTTGAGATGCAGGGCGAGGGGACCGGGGAGCTGTTTTTT.

This clonotype has a handful of counts. The gene calls are TRBV15 and TRBJ1-1; 7 bases match TRBD1. CDR1 LNHNV and CDR2 YYDKDF come from the germline V gene (reference sequence). This CDR3 contains 15 residues. V trimming: 5 bases; J trimming: 0 bases; junction bases outside the gene matches: 6. As DNA, the CDR3 is TGTGCCACCAGCCCCCACAGGGGAGTGAACACTGAAGCTTTCTTT. This translates into CATSPHRGVNTEAFF. Filled out from reference TRBV15 and TRBJ1-1, the complete variable domain reads DAMVIQNPRYQVTQFGKPVTLSCSQTLNHNVMYWYQQKSSQAPKLLFHYYDKDFNNEADTPDNFQSRRPNTSFCFLDIRSPGLGDTAMYLCATSPHRGVNTEAFFGQGTRLTVV.

The chain carries TRBV19 and TRBJ2-3; 11 bases align to TRBD2. The germline V gene encodes CDR1 LNHDA and CDR2 SQIVND (reference sequence). CDR3 length: 14 residues. V was pared by 9 bases and J by 5 bases, with 7 bases of the junction left unmatched. CDR3 loop: CASQLAGVQDTQYF. DNA of the CDR3: TGTGCCAGCCAACTAGCGGGAGTACAAGATACGCAGTATTTT.

This clonotype was seen a handful of times. Given a much more abundant clone one base away, this may be a read error. This chain connects TRBV11-3 to TRBJ2-1; TRBD2 matches at 7 bases. V shed 1 base and J 3 bases; nucleotides not matched to a gene: 6. The CDR3 totals 16 residues. From germline, CDR1 is SGHNT and CDR2 YENEEA. This CDR3 reads CASSLGPAGSYNEQFF. CDR3 nucleotide sequence: TGTGCCAGCAGCTTAGGCCCAGCGGGAAGCTACAATGAGCAGTTCTTC.

With respect to this clonotype: With only one base between it and a far larger clone, this is likely a read error. This chain joins TRBV2 and TRBJ2-1; D unclear. The V end was cut by 6 bases, the J end by 6 bases, with 6 bases between. The CDR3 sequence is 11 residues long. Germline loops: CDR1 SNHLY, CDR2 FYNNEI. CDR3 sequence (DNA): TGTGCCAGCAGCCTCAGCAATGAGCAGTTCTTC. Encoded protein: CASSLSNEQFF.

This clonotype was found many times. The gene calls are TRBV20-1 and TRBJ2-1; D might be TRBD1 (6 bases). The germline V gene encodes CDR1 DFQATT and CDR2 SNEGSKA (reference sequence). This CDR3 region has 12 residues. Trimming removed 3 bases from V and 9 bases from J, with 12 bases in between. Written as DNA, the CDR3 is TGCAGTGCTAGTGGGTCAGGGGTTGAGCAGTTCTTC. Amino acids: CSASGSGVEQFF.